This passage covers 17 T cell receptor beta chains from one sample sequenced in a study of tumor-infiltrating lymphocytes in localized non-small cell lung cancer (dated by TCRdb to the early 2020s). The method behind the library was the immunoSEQ multiplex PCR assay. Here the immuneACCESS table is served through TCRdb, limited to in-frame sequences with V and J called. Missing clones are a known gap in these copies; in checked studies unresolved V genes cover under half, and the rest lacks a known reason. A total of about 3,800 clones appear in this sample, just over 65% of them only once. About 15% of the sample is in the top ten clones. Sequencing was carried out using uninvolved lung tissue not adjacent to the tumor. These receptors originate from a human donor with non-small cell lung cancer.

This clone has more than one count but fewer than ten. V and J are TRBV28 and TRBJ2-7, with 8 bases that match TRBD1. V lost 5 bases, J lost 1 base, and 13 bases stayed unmatched. The length of the CDR3 is 17 residues. The germline V gene has CDR1 MDHEN and CDR2 SYDVKM. The CDR3 sequence: CASSTLLRDRSSYEQYF. The CDR3 coding sequence is TGTGCCAGCAGTACATTACTCCGGGACAGGAGTTCCTACGAGCAGTACTTC.

The gene calls are TRBV9 and TRBJ1-5; tentatively, D is TRBD1 (6 bases). Looked up from germline, CDR1 is SGDLS and CDR2 is YYNGEE. Trimming shortened V by 4 bases and J by 5 bases, and 16 bases separated the two germline ends. The CDR3 loop spans 15 amino acids. The CDR3 reads CASSISGTQDQPQHF. CDR3 nucleotide sequence: TGTGCCAGCAGCATCTCCGGGACACAGGATCAGCCCCAGCATTTT.

The chain is built from TRBV5-6 and TRBJ1-4; tentative D call: TRBD1 (6 bases). With 0 bases removed from V and 7 bases from J, the gap between germline ends came to 13 bases. Per germline, CDR1 SGHDT and CDR2 YYEEEE. The CDR3 sequence is 15 residues long. CDR3: CASSLGVGGSEKLFF. In DNA form, the CDR3 reads TGTGCCAGCAGCTTGGGGGTAGGGGGGTCTGAAAAACTGTTTTTT.

The chain is built from TRBV23-1 and TRBJ2-1, with 9 positions matching TRBD2. TRBV23-1 is filed as an ORF, its function uncertain. V dropped 2 bases and J dropped 8; count of bases not matched to a gene: 10. The CDR3 is made up of 16 amino acids. For the CDR3, the DNA is TGCGCCAGCAGTCAACCAGCTAGCGGGGCCTGGGATGAGCAGTTCTTC. This codes for CASSQPASGAWDEQFF.

V gene TRBV7-2 combines with J gene TRBJ1-4; tentative D call: TRBD1 (5 bases). The CDR3 runs to 19 residues. Trimming pared 5 bases from V and 3 bases from J, leaving 25 bases between. CDR1 SGHTA and CDR2 FQGNSA come from the germline V gene. The CDR3 region has the DNA TGTGCCAGCAGCGCCGGAAATCCAGGGTGGGGGGGAGCTAATGAAAAACTGTTTTTT. As protein: CASSAGNPGWGGANEKLFF. The entire variable domain, with the rest obtained from reference TRBV7-2 and TRBJ1-4, is as follows: GAGVSQSPSNKVTEKGKDVELRCDPISGHTALYWYRQSLGQGLEFLIYFQGNSAPDKSGLPSDRFSAERTGGSVSTLTIQRTQQEDSAVYLCASSAGNPGWGGANEKLFFGSGTQLSVL.

This clone has only one observation. The chain links TRBV10-1 to TRBJ2-7, with 11 bases aligning to TRBD1. Looked up from germline, CDR1 is WNHNN and CDR2 is SYGVQD (reference sequence). The V gene end was trimmed by 0 bases and the J gene end by 5 bases; junction bases not matched to a gene: 9. The CDR3 is 17 residues long. In DNA, the CDR3 is TGCGCCAGCAGTGAGTCAAGATGGGACAGGGGGACCCACGAGCAGTACTTC. Translation gives CASSESRWDRGTHEQYF.

The chain joins TRBV20-1 to TRBJ2-5, with unresolved D. The V end was cut by 7 bases, the J end by 1 base, with 4 bases between. This CDR3 is 10 amino acids long. Germline CDR1 and CDR2: DFQATT and SNEGSKA (reference sequence). The CDR3 sequence: CSGTQETQYF. As DNA, the CDR3 is TGCAGTGGGACCCAAGAGACCCAGTACTTC.

The chain is built from TRBV28 and TRBJ2-7, with a weak D call TRBD2 (7 bases). V lost 5 bases and J lost 2, with 16 bases in between. The CDR3 is made up of 15 amino acids. CDR1 is MDHEN and CDR2 is SYDVKM in the germline V gene. Here the CDR3 reads CASSARGGQTYEQYF. For the CDR3, the DNA is TGTGCCAGCAGTGCCCGCGGGGGCCAAACCTACGAGCAGTACTTC.

The chain employs TRBV2 and TRBJ2-1; 13 positions match TRBD2. J gave up 6 bases and V 4 bases, and 9 bases lay outside the gene matches. Germline CDR1 and CDR2: SNHLY and FYNNEI. The CDR3 contains 17 residues. The CDR3 nucleotides are TGTGCCAGCAGTGGGCGGACTAGCGGGGGAGCAGGCAATGAGCAGTTCTTC. Translated, it gives CASSGRTSGGAGNEQFF.

By share, this clone counts as medium-sized. The chain joins TRBV19 to TRBJ1-5; D gene ambiguous. The CDR3 contains 11 residues. V lost 8 bases, J lost 5 bases, and 7 bases lay in between. Germline-derived CDR1 and CDR2 are LNHDA and SQIVND (reference sequence). CDR3 sequence reads: CASGEYQPQHF. CDR3 in DNA: TGTGCCAGTGGGGAGTATCAGCCCCAGCATTTT.

The rearrangement joins TRBV4-2 to TRBJ2-2, with 9 positions matching TRBD1. The CDR3 loop spans 16 amino acids. The germline V gene encodes CDR1 LGHNA and CDR2 YNFKEQ. The J segment lost 1 base and the V segment lost 4 bases, leaving 4 bases of the junction unmatched. CDR3 DNA: TGTGCCAGCAGCCGTCCGGGACAGGGGAACACCGGGGAGCTGTTTTTT. It specifies CASSRPGQGNTGELFF.

The chain joins TRBV4-1 to TRBJ2-7; 8 bases match TRBD2. With V trimmed by 1 base and J by 0 bases, 8 bases remained unmatched. Germline V CDR1 and CDR2: MGHRA, YSYEKL. The CDR3 sequence is 17 residues long. The CDR3 DNA follows: TGCGCCAGCAGCCAAGGTCGATCGAGCGGGAGCTCCTACGAGCAGTACTTC. It codes for CASSQGRSSGSSYEQYF.

The chain joins TRBV10-1 to TRBJ2-7; 10 bases are shared with TRBD2. The CDR3 spans 13 residues. Germline V gene sequence: CDR1 WNHNN, CDR2 SYGVQD (reference sequence). V dropped 2 bases and J dropped 6; count of bases not matched to a gene: 1. The CDR3 DNA sequence: TGCGCCAGCAGTGAGGCTAGCGGGAGCGAGCAGTACTTC. Its translation is CASSEASGSEQYF.

The V and J genes are TRBV2 and TRBJ1-5; 9 bases fit TRBD1. The CDR3 extends over 13 amino acids. Germline V CDR1 and CDR2: SNHLY, FYNNEI. V shed 4 bases, J shed 6 bases, and the junction held 1 base outside the gene matches. CDR3 nucleotide sequence: TGTGCCAGCAGTGGGGACAGGGTTCAGCCCCAGCATTTT. Translated, it gives CASSGDRVQPQHF.

CDR3 sequence: CASSLAGRGYGYTF. CDR3 sequence (DNA): TGTGCCAGCAGCTTAGCGGGCAGGGGGTATGGCTACACCTTC. The chain is built from TRBV7-9 and TRBJ1-2, with 7 bases that match TRBD1. V shed 0 bases, J shed 5 bases, and the junction held 3 bases outside the gene matches. The germline gives CDR1 SEHNR, CDR2 FQNEAQ (reference sequence). The CDR3 runs 14 residues.

This clone is large (0.1 to 1%). The rearrangement joins TRBV2 to TRBJ1-5, with 7 bases that match TRBD1. This CDR3 spans 15 amino acids. V lost 7 bases to trimming and J lost 2 bases; unmatched junction nucleotides: 8. The germline V gene has CDR1 SNHLY and CDR2 FYNNEI. CDR3 bases: TGTGCCAGCAAGAGGGACAGCACGGGCAATCAGCCCCAGCATTTT. Translation: CASKRDSTGNQPQHF.

CDR3 nucleotide sequence: TGTGCCAGTAGTAGGACACCGAGGACAGCTATGAACTACGAGCAGTACTTC. Translation: CASSRTPRTAMNYEQYF. This chain links TRBV19 with TRBJ2-7, with D perhaps TRBD1 (6 bases). From germline, CDR1 is LNHDA and CDR2 SQIVND (reference sequence). V lost 4 bases and J lost 3, with 22 bases in between. The CDR3 contains 17 residues.